The rows below give T cell receptor beta chains drawn from one sample of a study of cytomegalovirus exposure and HLA in healthy donors. TCRdb keeps only in-frame clones here, not all; method: immunoSEQ multiplex PCR. The sample has about 140,000 clones; roughly 82% are singletons. The source material was PBMCs. Receptor source: a man younger than 35 in good health and CMV-seropositive. Each CDR3 is given with its conserved first and last residue. The order of the fields is CDR3 protein, CDR3 DNA, J gene, clone size, V gene, D gene. A D gene is named only where the DNA matches it firmly. Some rows mark clone size as missing; the rest say once, few, many or name a class of expanded clone.

CASKTDRPPTEAFF | TGTGCCAGCAAGACGGACAGGCCCCCCACTGAAGCTTTCTTT | TRBJ1-1 | once | TRBV6-5 | TRBD1
CASSERQGDGYTF | TGCGCCAGCAGTGAGAGGCAGGGCGACGGCTACACCTTC | TRBJ1-2 | once | TRBV10-1 | -
CASSPEAHRSGEQYF | TGTGCCAGCTCACCAGAGGCACATCGATCGGGGGAGCAGTACTTC | TRBJ2-7 | - | TRBV18 | -
CASSMRRGEAFF | TGTGCCAGTAGTATGAGAAGGGGTGAAGCTTTCTTT | TRBJ1-1 | few | TRBV19 | -
CASSEYREDSPLHF | TGCGCCAGCAGTGAGTACAGGGAAGATTCACCCCTCCACTTT | TRBJ1-6 | few | TRBV10-2 | -
CASSLYRTSGSVITGELFF | TGTGCCAGCAGCCTTTACAGGACTAGCGGGAGTGTAATTACCGGGGAGCTGTTTTTT | TRBJ2-2 | - | TRBV5-4 | TRBD2
CASSLDPGNYGYTF | TGCGCCAGCAGCTTGGATCCCGGTAACTATGGCTACACCTTC | TRBJ1-2 | - | TRBV5-1 | -
CASSIAPTELITDTQYF | TGTGCCAGCAGCATCGCCCCGACAGAACTAATTACAGATACGCAGTATTTT | TRBJ2-3 | - | TRBV7-3 | -
CASSERGNQPQHF | TGCGCCAGCAGTGAGAGGGGGAATCAGCCCCAGCATTTT | TRBJ1-5 | - | TRBV10-1 | -
CASRVAGGYSYNEQFF | TGTGCCAGCAGGGTGGCGGGAGGGTACTCCTACAATGAGCAGTTCTTC | TRBJ2-1 | few | TRBV27 | TRBD2
CASSETRTVPNQPQHF | TGTGCCAGCAGTGAAACGAGGACAGTACCCAATCAGCCCCAGCATTTT | TRBJ1-5 | few | TRBV6-1 | -
CASRPGTANTGELFF | TGCGCCAGCAGGCCCGGGACAGCGAACACCGGGGAGCTGTTTTTT | TRBJ2-2 | - | TRBV5-1 | TRBD1
CASSQAGVAGPYEQYF | TGCGCCAGCAGCCAAGCGGGAGTAGCGGGCCCCTACGAGCAGTACTTC | TRBJ2-7 | - | TRBV4-1 | TRBD2
CAWNLASYEQYF | TGTGCCTGGAACCTAGCCTCCTACGAGCAGTACTTC | TRBJ2-7 | - | TRBV30 | -